One TCR beta chain is described in this entry. Its antigen is still unknown. The data belong to a study of lymphopenia after photon versus proton radiotherapy. Study results and caveats: Authors raise, but do not show, better survival with proton therapy. A bigger post-nadir fall in TCR diversity correlated inversely with survival time in deceased patients. Photon-treated patients lost naive T cells and TCR diversity; proton-treated stayed stable.

Assay used: immunoSEQ multiplex PCR; TCRdb lists only in-frame clones, some missing. The sample yields approximately 4,900 clones, about nine tenths seen once. This receptor was obtained from a man older than 75 with cholangiocarcinoma. This specimen was peripheral blood, taken from a patient treated with photon-based radiotherapy.

The CDR3 DNA sequence: TGTGCCAGCAGCTCCTACCCAAATACGCAGTATTTT. Its protein product is CASSSYPNTQYF. V gene TRBV7-8 combines with J gene TRBJ2-3; D remains ambiguous. Trimming shortened V by 4 bases and J by 7 bases, and 9 bases separated the two germline ends. The CDR3 covers 12 residues. Per germline, CDR1 SGHVS and CDR2 FQNEAQ.